The sequence of this TCR beta chain was determined in a study of T cells in Graves' hyperthyroidism and ophthalmopathy. In this sample, this clonotype turned up a few times. Germline loops: CDR1 KGHDR, CDR2 SFDVKD. The CDR3 spans 16 residues. The germline V and J ends were trimmed by 4 bases and 5 bases, with 17 bases remaining between them. Using RNA transcripts as the source, TCR beta CDR3 regions were amplified. First-round RT-PCR targeting the TCR CDR3 was performed with the HTBI primer set. TCRdb re-analysed the multiplex PCR reads in MiXCR, keeping a single row per CDR3 protein. The data hold about 560,000 distinct CDR3 sequences, with approximately 14% observed a single time.

The sequenced sample was blood. V and J are TRBV24-1 and TRBJ2-1, with a tentative D call TRBD1 (5 bases). The origin of this receptor is a woman in her 30s with Graves' hyperthyroidism. The CDR3 protein is CATSDPTNKGDNEQFF. In DNA form, the CDR3 reads TGTGCCACCAGTGACCCAACTAACAAAGGGGACAATGAGCAGTTCTTC.